The 27 T cell receptor beta chains below all came from one sample that was sequenced in a study of T-cell memory formation after mild COVID-19. TCRdb analysed the 5' RACE reads with MiXCR anew, one entry per CDR3 protein. This sample carries about 340,000 distinct CDR3 sequences, roughly 15% of them seen once, and the ten largest clones take about a fifth. Specimen: PBMCs or a T cell subset sorted from them (not recorded which). Source of these receptors: a man aged 18 to 29 who had mild COVID-19 (a few samples of this study predate the infection). Cell type and time point are not known.

This clonotype turned up a few times. The rearrangement uses TRBV6-5 and TRBJ2-7, with D possibly TRBD2 on 5 matching bases. V dropped 6 bases and J dropped 2 bases, with 14 bases sitting between them. The CDR3 has 14 residues. Per germline, CDR1 MNHEY and CDR2 SVGAGI. The CDR3 spells CASSPGLGAYEQYF. The CDR3 DNA follows: TGTGCCAGCAGCCCGGGGTTGGGAGCCTACGAGCAGTACTTC.

This clonotype was seen many times. This sequence joins TRBV20-1 and TRBJ2-7, with 8 bases identical to TRBD2. This CDR3 contains 14 residues. J lost 4 bases, V lost 5 bases, and 10 bases had no gene match. CDR1 and CDR2 from the germline V gene are DFQATT and SNEGSKA (reference sequence). The CDR3 protein is CSARRSGGDYEQYV. CDR3 nucleotides: TGCAGTGCTCGTAGAAGCGGGGGAGATTACGAGCAGTACGTC.

V and J are TRBV9 and TRBJ2-3, with 9 bases lining up with TRBD2. The germline V gene has CDR1 SGDLS and CDR2 YYNGEE. The CDR3 covers 15 residues. The V segment lost 4 bases and the J segment 2 bases; nucleotides outside the gene matches: 5. The CDR3, as DNA: TGTGCCAGCAGCCTTAGCGGGGGTTACACAGATACGCAGTATTTT. This codes for CASSLSGGYTDTQYF. The full variable domain, rest sourced from reference TRBV9 and TRBJ2-3, is DSGVTQTPKHLITATGQRVTLRCSPRSGDLSVYWYQQSLDQGLQFLIQYYNGEERAKGNILERFSAQQFPDLHSELNLSSLELGDSALYFCASSLSGGYTDTQYFGPGTRLTVL.

The chain couples TRBV12-5 to TRBJ2-3; possibly TRBD1 or TRBD2 for D (5 bases each). The CDR3 is 14 residues long. Germline lookup yields CDR1 LGHNT and CDR2 FRNRAP. The ends were cut back, 2 bases at V and 5 bases at J, with 11 bases in the middle. DNA for the CDR3: TGTGCTAGTGGTTTGCCGGGACGAGAAGATACGCAGTATTTT. Translated: CASGLPGREDTQYF.

The CDR3 protein is CASSLVGAGSETQYF. As DNA, the CDR3 is TGCGCCAGCAGCTTGGTCGGGGCAGGTTCGGAGACCCAGTACTTC. The chain is built from TRBV5-1 and TRBJ2-5; the D gene could be TRBD1 or TRBD2 (5 bases each). The CDR3 spans 15 residues. The germline CDR1 and CDR2 sequences are SGHRS and YFSETQ. V lost 0 bases to trimming and J lost 5 bases, with 14 bases between them.

V usage is TRBV6-2 or TRBV6-3 and J usage is TRBJ2-3, with D possibly TRBD2 on 5 matching bases. From germline, CDR1 is MNHEY and CDR2 SVGEGT. The CDR3 consists of 13 residues. V lost 8 bases, J lost 2 bases, and 11 bases lay in between. For the CDR3, the DNA is TGTGCCAGCGGAGGTGAGAACACAGATACGCAGTATTTT. It translates to CASGGENTDTQYF.

The chain has TRBV7-9 and TRBJ1-1; 10 positions match TRBD1. CDR1 and CDR2 (germline): SEHNR, FQNEAQ (reference sequence). V lost 5 bases to trimming and J lost 3 bases; unmatched junction nucleotides: 9. The CDR3 sequence is 16 residues long. The CDR3 is CASSTRTGTGDTEAFF. The CDR3 nucleotides are TGTGCCAGCAGCACACGCACCGGGACAGGGGACACTGAAGCTTTCTTT. The full variable domain, its missing parts supplied by reference TRBV7-9 and TRBJ1-1, is DTGVSQNPRHKITKRGQNVTFRCDPISEHNRLYWYRQTLGQGPEFLTYFQNEAQLEKSRLLSDRFSAERPKGSFSTLEIQRTEQGDSAMYLCASSTRTGTGDTEAFFGQGTRLTVV.

V is TRBV15 and J is TRBJ2-4; the match to TRBD1 covers 7 bases. Germline V gene lookup returns CDR1 LNHNV and CDR2 YYDKDF (reference sequence). Trimming cost V 1 base and J 5 bases; bases outside gene matches: 5. The CDR3 length is 15 residues. The CDR3 DNA sequence: TGTGCCACCAGCAGAGTGGGACAGAAGGAAAACATTCAGTACTTC. Protein sequence: CATSRVGQKENIQYF.

This clonotype was detected only a few times. This chain connects TRBV7-2 to TRBJ2-7; no clear D. This CDR3 has 14 residues. The ends were cut back, 1 base at V and 7 bases at J, with 14 bases in the middle. Per germline, CDR1 SGHTA and CDR2 FQGNSA. CDR3: CASSLGVGPEEQYV. In DNA form, the CDR3 reads TGTGCCAGCAGCTTAGGGGTAGGGCCTGAGGAGCAGTACGTC.

The chain carries TRBV7-3 and TRBJ2-2; 8 nucleotides line up with TRBD1. CDR3 length equals 14 residues. Germline V gives CDR1 SGHTA, CDR2 FQGTGA. V lost 4 bases, J lost 6 bases, and 4 bases stayed unmatched. The CDR3 DNA sequence: TGTGCCAGCAGCTCCCTCAGGGGGCCCGGGGAGCTGTTTTTT. It specifies CASSSLRGPGELFF. The full variable domain, with the rest looked up from reference TRBV7-3 and TRBJ2-2, is GAGVSQTPSNKVTEKGKYVELRCDPISGHTALYWYRQSLGQGPEFLIYFQGTGAADDSGLPNDRFFAVRPEGSVSTLKIQRTERGDSAVYLCASSSLRGPGELFFGEGSRLTVL.

This clonotype was found a few times. The chain has TRBV2 and TRBJ2-3, with TRBD2 identical over 12 bases. CDR3 length equals 16 residues. After removal of 5 bases from V and 2 bases from J, the junction contained 5 bases not matched to a gene. Germline V gene data show CDR1 as SNHLY and CDR2 as FYNNEI. CDR3 sequence (DNA): TGTGCCAGCAGTCGACTAGCGGGGGAGCTCACAGATACGCAGTATTTT. Translating it yields CASSRLAGELTDTQYF. Complete variable domain (other parts from reference TRBV2 and TRBJ2-3): EPEVTQTPSHQVTQMGQEVILRCVPISNHLYFYWYRQILGQKVEFLVSFYNNEISEKSEIFDDQFSVERPDGSNFTLKIRSTKLEDSAMYFCASSRLAGELTDTQYFGPGTRLTVL.

This clonotype was detected a few times. V is TRBV12-3 or TRBV12-4 and J is TRBJ2-3, with 7 positions matching TRBD2. This CDR3 is 15 amino acids long. The V and J ends lost 1 base and 5 bases, in that order; junction bases with no gene match: 6. CDR3 DNA: TGTGCCAGCAGTTTAGGTGGGGGGGAAGGAGATACGCAGTATTTT. It encodes CASSLGGGEGDTQYF.

This clonotype was found a few times. CDR3 amino acids: CASTGDRARGDTQYF. CDR3 nucleotide sequence: TGTGCCAGCACCGGGGACAGGGCGAGGGGAGATACGCAGTATTTT. V gene TRBV7-9 combines with J gene TRBJ2-3; TRBD1 matches 9 bases. The CDR3 has 15 amino acids. V shed 7 bases, J shed 5 bases, and the junction held 10 bases outside the gene matches. Germline V gene data show CDR1 as SEHNR and CDR2 as FQNEAQ (reference sequence).

This clonotype was seen more than once but under ten times. CDR3 nucleotide sequence: TGCGCCAGCAGCTTGTCGGCCCCTGGCTACAATGAGCAGTTCTTC. Its protein product is CASSLSAPGYNEQFF. This chain connects TRBV5-1 to TRBJ2-1; D remains unclear. In germline, CDR1 is SGHRS, CDR2 YFSETQ. The CDR3 is 15 residues long. V gave up 1 base and J gave up 3 bases, with 11 bases separating them.

This clonotype was seen at least ten times. The chain recombines TRBV7-9 with TRBJ2-2, with D unclear. The germline CDR1 and CDR2 sequences are SEHNR and FQNEAQ (reference sequence). The ends were cut back, 5 bases at V and 6 bases at J, with 10 bases in the middle. This CDR3 contains 13 residues. This chain's CDR3 is CASSTFDAGELFF. CDR3 nucleotide sequence: TGTGCCAGCAGCACCTTTGACGCCGGGGAGCTGTTTTTT.

The rearrangement uses TRBV4-1 and TRBJ2-3; 13 bases line up with TRBD2. The CDR3 has 16 amino acids. Per germline, CDR1 MGHRA and CDR2 YSYEKL. Germline trimming cut 4 bases from V and 2 bases from J; bases unmatched to any gene: 3. The CDR3 DNA reads TGCGCCAGCAGCCGGACTAGCGGGGGCATCACAGATACGCAGTATTTT. This encodes CASSRTSGGITDTQYF.

The J gene is TRBJ1-3, the V gene TRBV6-1; D perhaps matches TRBD1 (5 bases). CDR1 is MNHNS, CDR2 SASEGT, per germline. V lost 4 bases and J lost 2, with 12 bases in between. The CDR3 spans 15 residues. The CDR3 nucleotides read TGTGCCAGCAGTGGGGGCAGTTCGACTGGAAACACCATATATTTT. Protein sequence: CASSGGSSTGNTIYF.

This clonotype was observed many times. V usage is TRBV7-3 and J usage is TRBJ2-3, with 7 bases lining up with TRBD1. Germline CDR1 SGHTA, CDR2 FQGTGA. V was clipped by 5 bases and J by 4 bases; unmatched bases: 6. The CDR3 runs to 14 residues. CDR3 residues: CASSAGQASDTQYF. The CDR3 nucleotides are TGTGCCAGCAGCGCCGGACAGGCCTCAGATACGCAGTATTTT.

V usage is TRBV29-1 and J usage is TRBJ1-1; TRBD1 matches at 7 bases. CDR3 size: 13 residues. V trimming: 4 bases; J trimming: 3 bases; junction bases outside the gene matches: 5. Germline V CDR1 and CDR2: SQVTM, ANQGSEA. CDR3 sequence (DNA): TGCAGCGTTGTGGGGACAGATTACACTGAAGCTTTCTTT. Protein sequence: CSVVGTDYTEAFF.

This clonotype was counted a few times. The chain uses TRBV6-2 or TRBV6-3 and TRBJ1-5; the D is unclear. This CDR3 is built from 13 residues. In germline, CDR1 is MNHEY, CDR2 SVGEGT. Trimming took off 4 bases at V and 5 bases at J, with 9 bases between the two ends. The DNA of the CDR3 is TGTGCCAGCAGTTTCTTAGGAGATCAGCCCCAGCATTTT. Translating gives CASSFLGDQPQHF.

This clonotype has only a few counts. This rearrangement joins TRBV10-3 to TRBJ1-2; 11 nucleotides agree with TRBD1. This CDR3 comprises 18 residues. CDR1 ENHRY and CDR2 SYGVKD come from the germline V gene. Trimming took 4 bases from V and 2 from J; bases not matched to a gene: 12. Here the CDR3 DNA reads TGTGCCATCAGTGCTCCGGGACAGGGGGTCGGTGGAAACTATGGCTACACCTTC. It encodes CAISAPGQGVGGNYGYTF.

The chain links TRBV6-5 to TRBJ1-2, with D perhaps TRBD1 (5 bases). V dropped 5 bases and J dropped 8 bases, with 18 bases sitting between them. The germline gives CDR1 MNHEY, CDR2 SVGAGI. The CDR3 spans 14 residues. The CDR3 coding sequence is TGTGCCAGCAGTACCTTGGGAGCCGGGGGAGGCTACACCTTC. It yields the protein CASSTLGAGGGYTF.

This clonotype was counted a few times. The CDR3 loop is CASSSAGLVNTGELFF. The CDR3 bases are TGTGCCAGCAGCTCGGCGGGACTAGTAAACACCGGGGAGCTGTTTTTT. This rearrangement joins TRBV7-9 to TRBJ2-2; 8 bases match TRBD2. Germline values: CDR1 SEHNR, CDR2 FQNEAQ (reference sequence). CDR3 length: 16 residues. Trimming took 4 bases from V and 2 from J; bases not matched to a gene: 6.

The rearrangement uses TRBV24-1 and TRBJ2-1; possible D gene TRBD2, 5 bases. With 4 bases removed from V and 2 bases from J, the gap between germline ends came to 17 bases. The CDR3 has 17 residues. Germline CDR1 KGHDR, CDR2 SFDVKD. The CDR3 protein is CATSEQRATGTYNEQFF. In nucleotides, the CDR3 is TGTGCCACCAGTGAACAAAGGGCAACGGGAACCTACAATGAGCAGTTCTTC.

The rearrangement links TRBV6-5 to TRBJ2-3; weak D call: TRBD1 (6 bases). The CDR3 has 15 amino acids. In germline, CDR1 is MNHEY, CDR2 SVGAGI. The germline V and J ends were trimmed by 1 base and 6 bases, with 14 bases remaining between them. CDR3 in DNA: TGTGCCAGCAGTTACTTCGGACAGAGCGACGATACGCAGTATTTT. This gives the protein CASSYFGQSDDTQYF.

With regard to this clonotype: Compared with germline, one end of the junction differs, possibly owing to a read error. The chain joins TRBV7-9 to TRBJ2-1; tentative D call: TRBD2 (5 bases). Germline values: CDR1 SEHNR, CDR2 FQNEAQ (reference sequence). CDR3 length: 16 residues. CDR3 in amino acids: CASSLFGERNTNEQLF. The CDR3 DNA follows: TGTGCCAGCAGCCTTTTCGGGGAGCGGAACACCAATGAGCAGTTATTC.

This clonotype was seen more than once but under ten times. This sequence joins TRBV5-1 and TRBJ2-1; 12 bases match TRBD2. V was clipped by 6 bases and J by 5 bases; unmatched bases: 6. This CDR3 contains 15 residues. Germline loops: CDR1 SGHRS, CDR2 YFSETQ. The CDR3 here is CASTKLAGGHNEQFF. In DNA form, the CDR3 reads TGCGCCAGCACCAAACTAGCGGGGGGCCACAATGAGCAGTTCTTC. The full variable domain, with the rest looked up from reference TRBV5-1 and TRBJ2-1, is KAGVTQTPRYLIKTRGQQVTLSCSPISGHRSVSWYQQTPGQGLQFLFEYFSETQRNKGNFPGRFSGRQFSNSRSEMNVSTLELGDSALYLCASTKLAGGHNEQFFGPGTRLTVL.